The TCR beta chain described here comes from a study of T-cell reconstitution after alpha-beta-depleted transplantation in children. The CDR3 is 13 amino acids. V dropped 1 base and J dropped 1 base, with 8 bases sitting between them. Germline V gives CDR1 DFQATT, CDR2 SNEGSKA (reference sequence). Unique molecular identifiers were used to barcode this TCRbeta library. TCRdb passed the PCR reads through MiXCR, listing each CDR3 protein once. The sample gives about 400,000 distinct CDR3 sequences, about a fifth of which show up once; 3.5% to 4% is in the top ten. The V gene is TRBV20-1, the J gene TRBJ2-7; no clear D. The sequenced sample was PBMCs from the stem cell graft donor, obtained from the stem cell graft. The sequence was obtained from a human donor who donated a stem cell graft to a child with acute myeloid leukemia. The chain's CDR3 is CSARAPRSYEQYF. The DNA of the CDR3 is TGCAGTGCTAGAGCTCCCAGGTCCTACGAGCAGTACTTC.